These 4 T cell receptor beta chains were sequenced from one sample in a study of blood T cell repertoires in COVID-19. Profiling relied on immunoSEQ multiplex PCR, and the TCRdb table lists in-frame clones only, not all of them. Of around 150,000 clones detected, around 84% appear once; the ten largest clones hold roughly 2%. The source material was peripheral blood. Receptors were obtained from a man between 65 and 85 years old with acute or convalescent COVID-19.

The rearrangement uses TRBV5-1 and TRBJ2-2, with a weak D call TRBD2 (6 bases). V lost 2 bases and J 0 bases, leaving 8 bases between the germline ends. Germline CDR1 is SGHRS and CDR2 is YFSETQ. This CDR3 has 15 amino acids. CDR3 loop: CASSFGGTNTGELFF. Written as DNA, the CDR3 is TGCGCCAGCAGCTTTGGGGGGACGAACACCGGGGAGCTGTTTTTT.

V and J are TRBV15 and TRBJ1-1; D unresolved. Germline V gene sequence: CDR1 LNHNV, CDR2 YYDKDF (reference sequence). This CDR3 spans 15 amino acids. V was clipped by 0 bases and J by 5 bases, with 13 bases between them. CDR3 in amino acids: CATSRDASRGTEAFF. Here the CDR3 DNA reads TGTGCCACCAGCAGAGATGCAAGCAGAGGGACTGAAGCTTTCTTT.

The chain's CDR3 is CASIEGGRGDTQYF. As DNA, the CDR3 is TGTGCCAGCATAGAGGGCGGCCGGGGAGATACGCAGTATTTT. V is TRBV7-9 and J is TRBJ2-3; TRBD2 is a possible D gene (5 bases). This CDR3 has 14 amino acids. The V and J ends lost 7 bases and 5 bases respectively, with 16 bases between them. Germline V gives CDR1 SEHNR, CDR2 FQNEAQ (reference sequence).

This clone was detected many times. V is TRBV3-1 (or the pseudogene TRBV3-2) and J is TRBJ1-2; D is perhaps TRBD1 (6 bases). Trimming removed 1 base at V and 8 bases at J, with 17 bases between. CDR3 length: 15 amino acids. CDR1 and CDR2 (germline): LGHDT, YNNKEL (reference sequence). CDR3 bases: TGTGCCAGCAGCCAAGCTGCGGGGGGCGCGAGGGGCTACACCTTC. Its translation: CASSQAAGGARGYTF.